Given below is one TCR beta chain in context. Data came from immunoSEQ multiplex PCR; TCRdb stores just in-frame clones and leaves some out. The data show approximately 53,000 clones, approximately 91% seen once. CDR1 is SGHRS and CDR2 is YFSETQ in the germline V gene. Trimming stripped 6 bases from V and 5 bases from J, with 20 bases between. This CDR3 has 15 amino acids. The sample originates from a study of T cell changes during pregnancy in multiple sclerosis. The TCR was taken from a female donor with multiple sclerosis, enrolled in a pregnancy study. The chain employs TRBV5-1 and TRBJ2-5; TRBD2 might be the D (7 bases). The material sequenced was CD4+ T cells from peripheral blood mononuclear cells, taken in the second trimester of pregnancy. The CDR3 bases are TGCGCCAGCACCCCTCGGGGGGCAGCGGATGAGACCCAGTACTTC. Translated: CASTPRGAADETQYF.